This TCR beta chain emerged from a study of blood T cell repertoires in COVID-19. This table comes from immunoSEQ multiplex PCR, and its TCRdb copy is limited to in-frame clones, with some not included. The repertoire holds roughly 280,000 clones, with approximately 90% as singletons. The study recruited exposed participants who had met a COVID-19 case within 2 weeks before entry. Looked up from germline, CDR1 is GTSNPN and CDR2 is SVGIG (reference sequence). V was shortened by 2 bases and J by 0 bases, with 8 bases between the two germline ends. The CDR3 is 14 amino acids. This receptor was taken from a man in his forties who had been exposed to COVID-19. The material sequenced was PBMCs or T cells enriched from blood (not recorded which). The V call is TRBV30, the J call TRBJ1-5, with D unresolved. This chain's CDR3 is CAWSSADSNQPQHF. The DNA of the CDR3 is TGTGCCTGGAGTTCCGCGGATAGCAATCAGCCCCAGCATTTT.